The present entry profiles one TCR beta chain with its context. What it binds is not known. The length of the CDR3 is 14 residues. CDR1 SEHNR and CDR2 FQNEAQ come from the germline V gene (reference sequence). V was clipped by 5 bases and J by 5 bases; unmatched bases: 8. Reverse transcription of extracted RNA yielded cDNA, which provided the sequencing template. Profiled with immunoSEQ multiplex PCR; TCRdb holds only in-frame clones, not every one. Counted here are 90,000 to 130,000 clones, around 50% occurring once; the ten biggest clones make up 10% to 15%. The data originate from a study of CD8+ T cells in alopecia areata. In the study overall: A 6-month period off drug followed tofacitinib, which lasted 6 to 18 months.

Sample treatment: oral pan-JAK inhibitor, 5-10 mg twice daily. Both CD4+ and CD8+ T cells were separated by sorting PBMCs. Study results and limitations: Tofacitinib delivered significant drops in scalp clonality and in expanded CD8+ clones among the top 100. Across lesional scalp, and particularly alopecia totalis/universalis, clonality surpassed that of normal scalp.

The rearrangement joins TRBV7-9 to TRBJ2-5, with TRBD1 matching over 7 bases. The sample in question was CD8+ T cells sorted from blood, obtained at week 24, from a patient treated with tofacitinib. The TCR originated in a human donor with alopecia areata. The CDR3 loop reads CASSPTGVVETQYF. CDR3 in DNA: TGTGCCAGCAGCCCTACAGGGGTGGTCGAGACCCAGTACTTC.